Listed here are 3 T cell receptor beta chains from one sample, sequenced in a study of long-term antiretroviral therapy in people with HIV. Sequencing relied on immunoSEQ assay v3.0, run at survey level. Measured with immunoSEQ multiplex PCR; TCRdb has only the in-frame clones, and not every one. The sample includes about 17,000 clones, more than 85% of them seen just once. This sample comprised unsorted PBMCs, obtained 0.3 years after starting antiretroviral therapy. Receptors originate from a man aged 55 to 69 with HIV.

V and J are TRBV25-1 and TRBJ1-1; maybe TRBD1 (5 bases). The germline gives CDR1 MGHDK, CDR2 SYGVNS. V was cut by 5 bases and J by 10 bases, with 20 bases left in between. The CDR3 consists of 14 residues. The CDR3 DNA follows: TGTGCCAGCAGTCTCCAGGGTCCGAGACAAACAGCTTTCTTT. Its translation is CASSLQGPRQTAFF.

In DNA, the CDR3 is TGTGCCAGCAGCGCCCGACAGGGACCTACTAACTATGGCTACACCTTC. Translated, it gives CASSARQGPTNYGYTF. J is TRBJ1-2 and V is TRBV9; 7 nucleotides agree with TRBD1. Trimming cost V 3 bases and J 0 bases; bases outside gene matches: 8. The CDR3 has 16 residues. Germline V lookup: CDR1 SGDLS, CDR2 YYNGEE.

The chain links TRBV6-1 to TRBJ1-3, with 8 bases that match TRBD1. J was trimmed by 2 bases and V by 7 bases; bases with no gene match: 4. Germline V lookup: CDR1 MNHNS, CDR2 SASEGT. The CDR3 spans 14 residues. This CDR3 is CASNPDRAGNTIYF. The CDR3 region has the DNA TGTGCCAGCAACCCGGACAGGGCTGGAAACACCATATATTTT.